The clone carrying this T cell receptor (beta chain) was detected a few times. The time point is: after trial treatment. The treatment: LDRT plus nivolumab, ipilimumab, low-dose cyclophosphamide and aspirin (RACIN trial). The record originates from a study of low-dose radiotherapy and immunotherapy resistance in tumors. The TCRs were subjected to amplification over 20 PCR cycles employing a constant-region primer in conjunction with a V-primer adapter. One entry per CDR3 protein results from TCRdb running MiXCR on the reads. The table lists over 50,000 distinct CDR3 sequences, roughly 31% of them singletons. Trimming left V 3 bases short and J 5 bases short, with 13 bases between. The germline gives CDR1 MDHEN, CDR2 SYDVKM. This CDR3 is built from 14 residues.

Sequences were derived from PBMCs, sampled after low-dose radiotherapy plus immunotherapy. The sequence was collected from a male donor with rectosigmoid adenocarcinoma. This rearrangement joins TRBV28 to TRBJ1-1; D is perhaps TRBD1 (5 bases). In nucleotides, the CDR3 is TGTGCCAGCAGTTTCGCGGGGGGAGGGACTGAAGCTTTCTTT. This codes for CASSFAGGGTEAFF.